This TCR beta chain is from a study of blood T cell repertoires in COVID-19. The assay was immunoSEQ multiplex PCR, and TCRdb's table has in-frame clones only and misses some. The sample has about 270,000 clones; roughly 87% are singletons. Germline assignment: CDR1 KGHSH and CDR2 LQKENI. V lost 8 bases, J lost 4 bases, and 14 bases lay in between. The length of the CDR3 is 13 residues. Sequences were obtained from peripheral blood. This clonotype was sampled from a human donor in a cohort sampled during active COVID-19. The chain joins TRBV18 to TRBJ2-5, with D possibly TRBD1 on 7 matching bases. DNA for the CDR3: TGTGCCAGCGCAGGGGGAGGCGGAGAGACCCAGTACTTC. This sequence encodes CASAGGGGETQYF.